Presented here are 27 T cell receptor beta chains from one specimen sequenced in a study of shared clonotypes between healthy human individuals. The protocol was immunoSEQ multiplex PCR, while the TCRdb copy is restricted to in-frame clones and leaves out a portion. The sample shows about 2.4 million clones, more than 80% of them seen only once. Sequencing was carried out using naive CD4+ T cells sorted from blood. Sample subset: CD45RA+ positively selected. Receptors were obtained from a man aged 18 to 30 in good health.

V and J are TRBV4-2 and TRBJ2-2; 9 bases are shared with TRBD2. Germline CDR1 and CDR2: LGHNA and YNFKEQ. The V gene end was trimmed by 0 bases and the J gene end by 0 bases; junction bases not matched to a gene: 11. The CDR3 loop spans 20 amino acids. CDR3 loop: CASSQDLRLAGNSNTGELFF. CDR3 DNA sequence: TGTGCCAGCAGCCAAGATCTCAGGCTAGCGGGGAATTCGAACACCGGGGAGCTGTTTTTT.

The genes are TRBV9 and TRBJ2-3; 12 nucleotides align to TRBD2. CDR3 length: 15 residues. V lost 4 bases and J lost 5; bases outside the gene matches: 5. CDR1 and CDR2 (germline): SGDLS, YYNGEE. This CDR3 is CASSPLAGGRDTQYF. The CDR3 bases are TGTGCCAGCAGCCCCCTAGCGGGGGGGAGAGATACGCAGTATTTT.

The chain employs TRBV27 and TRBJ2-3; 9 bases map to TRBD2. Trimming at V came to 5 bases and at J to 1 base, leaving 7 bases not matched to a gene. Looked up from germline, CDR1 is MNHEY and CDR2 is SMNVEV (reference sequence). The CDR3 consists of 16 residues. In nucleotides, the CDR3 is TGTGCCAGCAGTACCCGACTAGCGGACCGCACAGATACGCAGTATTTT. Protein product: CASSTRLADRTDTQYF.

This clone occurred once. V usage is TRBV6-6 and J usage is TRBJ2-7; 9 positions agree with TRBD2. Germline V gene data show CDR1 as MNHNY and CDR2 as SVGAGI (reference sequence). The trim removed 5 bases at V and 2 bases at J, leaving 10 bases unmatched. CDR3 length equals 16 residues. The CDR3 coding sequence is TGTGCCAGCAGTGCCTCGGAGGGCGGGGGGGCCTACGAGCAGTACTTC. Its translation is CASSASEGGGAYEQYF.

This rearrangement joins TRBV5-4 to TRBJ2-3; TRBD1 agrees at 10 bases. The CDR3 has 15 amino acids. V trimming: 0 bases; J trimming: 4 bases; junction bases outside the gene matches: 2. Germline V gene lookup returns CDR1 SGHNT and CDR2 YYREEE (reference sequence). CDR3 in DNA: TGTGCCAGCAGCTTGGGACAGGGGGCCCCAGATACGCAGTATTTT. This gives the protein CASSLGQGAPDTQYF.

The chain uses TRBV5-1 and TRBJ2-5; TRBD1 matches at 8 bases. Germline CDR1 and CDR2: SGHRS and YFSETQ. The CDR3 is 14 residues long. The V and J ends lost 3 bases and 4 bases, in that order; junction bases with no gene match: 5. CDR3 in DNA: TGCGCCAGCAGCTCGACAGGGGTGGTAGAGACCCAGTACTTC. This gives the protein CASSSTGVVETQYF. The full variable domain, in which reference TRBV5-1 and TRBJ2-5 provide the parts outside the CDR3, is KAGVTQTPRYLIKTRGQQVTLSCSPISGHRSVSWYQQTPGQGLQFLFEYFSETQRNKGNFPGRFSGRQFSNSRSEMNVSTLELGDSALYLCASSSTGVVETQYFGPGTRLLVL.

The V call is TRBV5-1, the J call TRBJ2-3, with a possible D match to TRBD1 (5 bases). Germline V gene data show CDR1 as SGHRS and CDR2 as YFSETQ. The CDR3 is 14 residues long. V was trimmed by 6 bases and J by 2 bases, leaving 13 bases between them. CDR3 region: CASTPLGVTDTQYF. The CDR3 coding sequence is TGCGCCAGCACCCCCTTAGGGGTCACAGATACGCAGTATTTT.

The V gene is TRBV7-2, the J gene TRBJ2-5; 14 positions match TRBD2. CDR1 is SGHTA, CDR2 FQGNSA, per germline. The V and J ends lost 5 bases and 4 bases, in that order; junction bases with no gene match: 6. The CDR3 totals 16 residues. This CDR3 reads CASSPGLAGGLETQYF. The CDR3 DNA is TGTGCCAGCAGCCCCGGACTAGCGGGAGGTTTAGAGACCCAGTACTTC.

The V call is TRBV9, the J call TRBJ1-3; unclear D gene. The CDR3 sequence is 15 residues long. V lost 0 bases to trimming and J lost 4 bases, with 11 bases between them. Germline V lookup: CDR1 SGDLS, CDR2 YYNGEE. CDR3 protein: CASSVGQLGGNTIYF. The CDR3 region has the DNA TGTGCCAGCAGCGTAGGCCAGCTTGGAGGAAACACCATATATTTT.

The V gene is TRBV7-9, the J gene TRBJ1-1; no clear D. V was shortened by 5 bases and J by 1 base, with 8 bases between the two germline ends. The CDR3 is 13 residues long. The germline gives CDR1 SEHNR, CDR2 FQNEAQ (reference sequence). CDR3 region: CASSPTKNTEAFF. CDR3 in DNA: TGTGCCAGCAGCCCTACAAAGAACACTGAAGCTTTCTTT.

Only a few counts were recorded for this clone. The chain couples TRBV30 to TRBJ1-1, with 8 bases fitting TRBD1. CDR1 is GTSNPN and CDR2 is SVGIG in the germline V gene (reference sequence). This CDR3 is 16 amino acids long. Trimming took 3 bases from V and 1 from J; bases not matched to a gene: 10. CDR3 DNA: TGTGCCTGGAGCACGAACGGACAGGGCAGGAACACTGAAGCTTTCTTT. Translated, it gives CAWSTNGQGRNTEAFF.

CDR3 residues: CASSQDTYEQYF. In DNA, the CDR3 is TGCGCCAGCAGCCAAGATACCTACGAGCAGTACTTC. The chain joins TRBV4-1 to TRBJ2-7; D not resolved. Germline V lookup: CDR1 MGHRA, CDR2 YSYEKL. The CDR3 totals 12 residues. The V gene lost 0 bases and the J gene lost 2 bases, with 2 bases spanning the gap.

The chain recombines TRBV5-4 with TRBJ2-3; TRBD2 aligns across 8 bases. The length of the CDR3 is 15 residues. Germline CDR1 and CDR2: SGHNT and YYREEE (reference sequence). The junction had 9 bases not matched to a gene; V was cut back by 4 bases and J by 5 bases. Written as DNA, the CDR3 is TGTGCCAGCAGCATCTTAGGTAGCGGGATAGATACGCAGTATTTT. This encodes CASSILGSGIDTQYF.

Of note for this clone: Different DNA sequences within this sample yield the same CDR3. The V gene is TRBV5-1, the J gene TRBJ2-7; maybe TRBD1 (5 bases). The CDR3 has 14 amino acids. The V end lost 2 bases, the J end lost 2 bases, and 11 bases lay between the germline ends. The germline gives CDR1 SGHRS, CDR2 YFSETQ. The CDR3 protein is CASSFQTGPYEQYF. Written as DNA, the CDR3 is TGCGCCAGCAGCTTCCAAACAGGACCCTACGAGCAGTACTTC.

The chain employs TRBV28 and TRBJ1-5; TRBD1 matches 7 bases. CDR1 and CDR2 (germline): MDHEN, SYDVKM. The CDR3 sequence is 17 residues long. J was trimmed by 1 base and V by 6 bases; bases with no gene match: 12. CDR3 region: CASSPIRDSWSNQPQHF. The DNA of the CDR3 is TGTGCCAGCAGCCCAATCCGGGACAGCTGGAGCAATCAGCCCCAGCATTTT.

The chain recombines TRBV10-3 with TRBJ1-3, with TRBD1 matching over 8 bases. CDR1 is ENHRY, CDR2 SYGVKD, per germline. The trim removed 2 bases at V and 0 bases at J, leaving 0 bases unmatched. The CDR3 extends over 15 amino acids. CDR3 amino acids: CAISETGGSGNTIYF. In DNA form, the CDR3 reads TGTGCCATCAGTGAGACAGGGGGCTCTGGAAACACCATATATTTT.

V and J are TRBV4-1 and TRBJ2-1; 13 positions match TRBD2. The V gene end was trimmed by 3 bases and the J gene end by 9 bases; junction bases not matched to a gene: 8. The germline V gene encodes CDR1 MGHRA and CDR2 YSYEKL. This CDR3 is built from 16 residues. The CDR3 coding sequence is TGCGCCAGCAGCCAGGGTACTAGCGGGGGGGCGGGTGAGCAGTTCTTC. Translating gives CASSQGTSGGAGEQFF.

V gene TRBV21-1 combines with J gene TRBJ1-1. TRBV21-1 is shown as a pseudogene. The CDR3 totals 13 residues. The CDR3 bases are TGTGCCAGCAGCAAGGGGAGAGGCACTGAAGCTTTCTTT. Translated, it gives CASSKGRGTEAFF.

The rearrangement links TRBV5-4 to TRBJ1-2; no definite D call. The CDR3 spans 13 residues. V was cut by 4 bases and J by 2 bases, with 9 bases left in between. CDR1 is SGHNT and CDR2 is YYREEE in the germline V gene (reference sequence). Here the CDR3 reads CASSPGFNYGYTF. For the CDR3, the DNA is TGTGCCAGCAGCCCCGGCTTCAACTATGGCTACACCTTC.

This chain links TRBV6-5 with TRBJ2-7; 7 bases map to TRBD2. Trimming took 2 bases from V and 5 from J; bases not matched to a gene: 9. This CDR3 comprises 15 residues. Looked up from germline, CDR1 is MNHEY and CDR2 is SVGAGI. The CDR3 protein is CASSYVGLGRDEQYF. The CDR3 DNA reads as TGTGCCAGCAGTTACGTTGGACTAGGGCGCGACGAGCAGTACTTC.

V and J are TRBV18 and TRBJ2-2, with D unclear. From germline, CDR1 is KGHSH and CDR2 LQKENI. The CDR3 loop spans 13 amino acids. The V gene lost 3 bases and the J gene lost 7 bases, with 9 bases spanning the gap. CDR3 residues: CASSPSFHGELFF. The CDR3 DNA reads TGTGCCAGCTCACCGAGTTTTCACGGGGAGCTGTTTTTT.

In its sample, this clone was seen once. The CDR3 region is CASSVFQGANTGELFF. The CDR3 DNA reads as TGTGCCAGCAGCGTATTTCAGGGGGCGAACACCGGGGAGCTGTTTTTT. This chain uses TRBV9 with TRBJ2-2, with TRBD1 identical over 7 bases. J gave up 0 bases and V 1 base, and 3 bases lay outside the gene matches. The CDR3 is made up of 16 amino acids. Germline V lookup: CDR1 SGDLS, CDR2 YYNGEE.

In DNA, the CDR3 is TGTGCCAGCAGTGGAGTAGGGACAGGGAATTACGAGCAGTACTTC. Translating gives CASSGVGTGNYEQYF. This chain joins TRBV6-1 and TRBJ2-7; 9 nucleotides match TRBD1. Trimming cost V 4 bases and J 4 bases; bases outside gene matches: 8. The CDR3 consists of 15 residues. Germline lookup yields CDR1 MNHNS and CDR2 SASEGT.

The chain combines TRBV2 with TRBJ2-1; 10 nucleotides agree with TRBD2. The V segment lost 6 bases and the J segment 2 bases; nucleotides outside the gene matches: 4. Germline CDR1 and CDR2: SNHLY and FYNNEI. This CDR3 has 15 amino acids. DNA for the CDR3: TGTGCCAGCAGGAAACTAGCGGGGACCTACAATGAGCAGTTCTTC. It encodes CASRKLAGTYNEQFF. The full variable domain, completed using reference TRBV2 and TRBJ2-1, is EPEVTQTPSHQVTQMGQEVILRCVPISNHLYFYWYRQILGQKVEFLVSFYNNEISEKSEIFDDQFSVERPDGSNFTLKIRSTKLEDSAMYFCASRKLAGTYNEQFFGPGTRLTVL.

V and J are TRBV25-1 and TRBJ2-1, with TRBD1 matching 9 bases. Germline CDR1 is MGHDK and CDR2 is SYGVNS. The CDR3 has 13 residues. Germline trimming cut 10 bases from V and 7 bases from J; bases unmatched to any gene: 8. Here the CDR3 DNA reads TGTGCCAACTCCGGGACAGGGTCTAATGAGCAGTTCTTC. It translates to CANSGTGSNEQFF.

Comment on this clone: The sample has other DNA sequences that encode this CDR3 too. This chain connects TRBV18 to TRBJ2-7; TRBD2 might be the D (6 bases). The CDR3 totals 11 residues. The germline CDR1 and CDR2 sequences are KGHSH and LQKENI. Trimming took off 8 bases at V and 3 bases at J, with 8 bases between the two ends. The CDR3 protein is CASAGIYEQYF. The CDR3 coding sequence is TGTGCCAGCGCGGGGATCTACGAGCAGTACTTC.

This sequence joins TRBV10-3 and TRBJ2-3, with 12 positions matching TRBD2. Germline V gene sequence: CDR1 ENHRY, CDR2 SYGVKD. The CDR3 contains 16 residues. The junction had 13 bases not matched to a gene; V was cut back by 6 bases and J by 9 bases. The CDR3 region has the DNA TGTGCCATCAGCGACCCCCCTAGCGGGGGGGCCAGCACGCAGTATTTT. It is translated as CAISDPPSGGASTQYF.